The clone carrying this T cell receptor beta chain has more than one count but fewer than ten. This specimen comes from a study of T-cell memory formation after mild COVID-19. TCRdb used MiXCR to reprocess the 5' RACE reads, holding one entry per CDR3 protein. Among roughly 80,000 distinct CDR3 sequences, roughly 25% were seen once, and the ten largest hold roughly 40%. The germline gives CDR1 GTSNPN, CDR2 SVGIG (reference sequence). The CDR3 is made up of 14 amino acids. Trimming stripped 0 bases from V and 0 bases from J, with 9 bases between. The sequenced sample consisted of PBMCs or a T cell subset sorted from them (not recorded which). The chain links TRBV30 to TRBJ2-7; the D is unclear. The sequence was collected from a man aged 18 to 29 who had mild COVID-19 (a few samples of this study predate the infection). Cell type and time point are not known. The CDR3 bases are TGTGCCTGGAGTGTAGGCAGTTTCTCCTACGAGCAGTACTTC. It yields the protein CAWSVGSFSYEQYF.